This TCR beta chain derives from a study of breast tumors, draining lymph nodes, adjacent tissues. TCRdb itself ran the multiplex PCR reads through MiXCR, one entry per CDR3 protein. The data hold 200,000 or so distinct CDR3 sequences, with around 29% observed a single time. Study-wide results and caveats: The data were judged consistent with most tumor T cells coming from lymph node and expanding in tumor. Tumors had less TCR diversity than lymph nodes, more than nontumor tissue. Compared with basal-like, luminal-like tumors shared significantly more repertoire with nontumor tissue. Data only fit, rather than demonstrated, lymph node origin of most tumor T cells.

Breast cancer patients provided tissue from their axillary draining lymph nodes. J lost 4 bases, V lost 7 bases, and 17 bases had no gene match. CDR1 is LNHDA, CDR2 SQIVND, per germline (reference sequence). CDR3 length: 17 amino acids. Comments on this clonotype: Its antigen is not identified.

The sequenced sample was axillary lymph node tissue. The rearrangement joins TRBV19 to TRBJ1-1, with 8 bases fitting TRBD1. The TCR sequence derives from a female donor with breast cancer. Some clones in this sample may be carry-over from other donors' samples. DNA for the CDR3: TGTGCCAGTACTTATAGAGTACGTGCGGGGACAGGCACTGAAGCTTTCTTT. Translating it yields CASTYRVRAGTGTEAFF.